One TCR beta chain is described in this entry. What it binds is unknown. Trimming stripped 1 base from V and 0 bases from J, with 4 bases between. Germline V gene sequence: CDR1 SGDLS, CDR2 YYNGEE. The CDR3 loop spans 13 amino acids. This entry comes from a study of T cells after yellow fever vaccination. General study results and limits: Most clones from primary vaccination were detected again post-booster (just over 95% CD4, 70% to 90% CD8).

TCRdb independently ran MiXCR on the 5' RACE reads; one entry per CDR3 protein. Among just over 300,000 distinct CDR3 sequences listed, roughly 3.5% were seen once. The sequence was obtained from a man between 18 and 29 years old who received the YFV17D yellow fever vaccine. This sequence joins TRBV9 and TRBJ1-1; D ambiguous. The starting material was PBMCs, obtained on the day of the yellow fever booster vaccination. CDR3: CASSVLVNTEAFF. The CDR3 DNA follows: TGTGCCAGCAGCGTACTGGTGAACACTGAAGCTTTCTTT.